The 18 T cell receptor beta chains listed next were all sequenced from one sample in a study of T cells in Graves' hyperthyroidism and ophthalmopathy. Researchers took RNA transcripts and amplified the TCR beta CDR3 regions from them. With the HTBI primer set, the TCR CDR3 went through a first round of RT-PCR. TCRdb used MiXCR to reprocess the multiplex PCR reads, holding one entry per CDR3 protein. The sample contains more than 300,000 distinct CDR3 sequences, about 18% of which appear only once. The sample comprised blood. These receptors were taken from a man aged 18 to 35 with Graves' ophthalmopathy.

This clonotype was counted many times. This rearrangement joins TRBV11-2 to TRBJ1-4; D may be TRBD1 (5 bases). Germline CDR1 and CDR2: SGHAT and FQNNGV. This CDR3 comprises 16 residues. Trimming took off 9 bases at V and 6 bases at J, with 23 bases between the two ends. CDR3: CARWLQAQRIDEKLFF. The CDR3 DNA sequence: TGTGCCAGATGGCTACAGGCCCAGCGGATTGATGAAAAACTGTTTTTT.

In the case of this clonotype: A much larger clone differs by one base, so this may be a read error. This chain uses TRBV6-2 or TRBV6-3 with TRBJ2-2; D is undetermined. Germline CDR1 MNHEY, CDR2 SVGEGT. The CDR3 has 13 residues. The CDR3 region has the DNA TGTGCCAGCGGTTATGCGAACACCGGGGAGCTGTTTTTT. This encodes CASGYANTGELFF.

The chain uses TRBV19 and TRBJ1-4; 8 bases align to TRBD1. Germline loops: CDR1 LNHDA, CDR2 SQIVND (reference sequence). V lost 11 bases to trimming and J lost 0 bases; unmatched junction nucleotides: 5. The CDR3 loop spans 14 amino acids. DNA for the CDR3: TGTGCCGCGGGACAGGATGCAACTAATGAAAAACTGTTTTTT. Its translation: CAAGQDATNEKLFF.

The genes are TRBV12-3 or TRBV12-4 and TRBJ1-3, with 11 bases matching TRBD1. The ends lost 6 bases at V and 4 bases at J; junction bases unmatched: 5. The CDR3 is made up of 15 amino acids. In DNA form, the CDR3 reads TGTGCCAGCAGCTGGACAGGGGGCTTAGGAAACACCATATATTTT. It codes for CASSWTGGLGNTIYF.

This chain uses TRBV24-1 with TRBJ2-1, with 7 bases aligning to TRBD1. V was clipped by 5 bases and J by 0 bases; unmatched bases: 3. The CDR3 spans 15 residues. Germline values: CDR1 KGHDR, CDR2 SFDVKD. The CDR3 sequence: CATSVGDSSYNEQFF. CDR3 sequence (DNA): TGTGCCACCAGTGTTGGGGACAGCTCCTACAATGAGCAGTTCTTC.

In its sample, this clonotype was seen many times. This chain joins TRBV12-3 or TRBV12-4 and TRBJ2-1; 12 bases align to TRBD2. The CDR3 extends over 14 amino acids. V shed 6 bases, J shed 10 bases, and the junction held 7 bases outside the gene matches. CDR3 nucleotide sequence: TGTGCCAGCAGCTCTAGCGGGGGGGCGAACGAGCAGTTCTTC. It encodes CASSSSGGANEQFF.

This clonotype was detected a few times. CDR3 loop: CASSRQVNEQFF. Written as DNA, the CDR3 is TGCGCCAGCAGTAGACAGGTGAATGAGCAGTTCTTC. This chain connects TRBV4-1 to TRBJ2-1, with D possibly being TRBD1 (6 bases). The CDR3 is 12 residues long. Trimming removed 6 bases at V and 7 bases at J, with 10 bases between. The germline gives CDR1 MGHRA, CDR2 YSYEKL.

This clonotype showed up many times. J is TRBJ1-1 and V is TRBV27; 7 nucleotides align to TRBD1. This CDR3 comprises 13 residues. V lost 5 bases and J lost 5; bases outside the gene matches: 5. Germline V gene data show CDR1 as MNHEY and CDR2 as SMNVEV (reference sequence). CDR3 amino acids: CASSQGELTEAFF. CDR3 bases: TGTGCCAGCAGTCAGGGGGAACTGACTGAAGCTTTCTTT.

In its sample, this clonotype was seen many times. The V call is TRBV27, the J call TRBJ1-2, with D perhaps TRBD1 (5 bases). The germline V and J ends were trimmed by 6 bases and 4 bases, with 12 bases remaining between them. Per the germline V gene, CDR1 is MNHEY and CDR2 is SMNVEV (reference sequence). The CDR3 length is 13 residues. As DNA, the CDR3 is TGTGCCAGCAGCCTCGGGGGGGGCTATGGCTACACCTTC. Encoded protein: CASSLGGGYGYTF.

The table lists this clonotype with many counts. The chain carries TRBV13 and TRBJ2-5; D possibly corresponds to TRBD2 (6 bases). The CDR3 covers 14 residues. CDR1 is PRHDT, CDR2 FYEKMQ, per germline (reference sequence). Trimming took 4 bases from V and 4 from J, leaving 13 bases between them. The CDR3 sequence is CASSYSGEVETQYF. Here the CDR3 DNA reads TGTGCCAGCAGCTATAGCGGTGAGGTAGAGACCCAGTACTTC.

The chain employs TRBV4-1 and TRBJ1-1; D possibly corresponds to TRBD1 (6 bases). Germline V gives CDR1 MGHRA, CDR2 YSYEKL. This CDR3 spans 15 amino acids. Deletions cut 0 bases from V and 4 bases from J, with 12 bases between. CDR3 in amino acids: CASSQDSTGITEAFF. The CDR3 DNA reads as TGCGCCAGCAGCCAAGACTCCACAGGGATCACTGAAGCTTTCTTT.

Ten or more counts support this clonotype. The rearrangement joins TRBV5-1 to TRBJ1-1, with D possibly matching TRBD1 (6 bases). Trimming shortened V by 0 bases and J by 0 bases, and 15 bases separated the two germline ends. Germline V gene sequence: CDR1 SGHRS, CDR2 YFSETQ. This CDR3 region has 17 residues. CDR3 residues: CASSLAVGGWMNTEAFF. CDR3 in DNA: TGCGCCAGCAGCTTGGCCGTCGGGGGCTGGATGAACACTGAAGCTTTCTTT.

This clonotype was seen ten or more times. J is TRBJ2-1 and V is TRBV5-1, with TRBD2 matching over 7 bases. Unmatched junction bases numbered 7, after V lost 3 bases and J lost 10 bases. The CDR3 spans 13 residues. CDR1 and CDR2 from the germline V gene are SGHRS and YFSETQ. CDR3 amino acids: CASSSALAEEQFF. CDR3 DNA: TGCGCCAGCAGCTCGGCCCTAGCGGAAGAGCAGTTCTTC. The variable domain in full, completed from reference TRBV5-1 and TRBJ2-1, reads KAGVTQTPRYLIKTRGQQVTLSCSPISGHRSVSWYQQTPGQGLQFLFEYFSETQRNKGNFPGRFSGRQFSNSRSEMNVSTLELGDSALYLCASSSALAEEQFFGPGTRLTVL.

The chain recombines TRBV20-1 with TRBJ1-4, with D unclear. Germline V gives CDR1 DFQATT, CDR2 SNEGSKA (reference sequence). The CDR3 contains 13 residues. The V end lost 6 bases, the J end lost 6 bases, and 14 bases lay between the germline ends. The CDR3 nucleotides read TGCAGTGCCATACCTTACAGTGATGAAAAACTGTTTTTT. Translation: CSAIPYSDEKLFF.

This clonotype was observed a handful of times. This rearrangement joins TRBV27 to TRBJ1-2, with D maybe TRBD1 (5 bases). The CDR3 covers 14 residues. CDR1 and CDR2 (germline): MNHEY, SMNVEV (reference sequence). Trimming cost V 2 bases and J 7 bases, with 14 bases left between them. CDR3 residues: CASSLTGEGRGYTF. For the CDR3, the DNA is TGTGCCAGCAGTTTAACGGGGGAGGGCCGTGGCTACACCTTC.

This clonotype was seen repeatedly, ten times or more. V and J are TRBV27 and TRBJ1-2; D gene uncertain. The germline CDR1 and CDR2 sequences are MNHEY and SMNVEV (reference sequence). This CDR3 is built from 13 residues. V lost 8 bases, J lost 0 bases, and 10 bases lay in between. The CDR3 DNA sequence: TGTGCCAGCGGGTTTAGAGCTAACTATGGCTACACCTTC. Its translation is CASGFRANYGYTF.

This clonotype was seen only once. V gene TRBV5-1 combines with J gene TRBJ2-7; tentatively, D is TRBD1 (5 bases). The germline V gene has CDR1 SGHRS and CDR2 YFSETQ. V shed 4 bases and J shed 0 bases, with 11 bases lying between them. CDR3 length: 14 amino acids. This CDR3 reads CASSQVGLSYEQYF. CDR3 coding DNA: TGCGCCAGCAGCCAGGTGGGGCTCTCCTACGAGCAGTACTTC.

This clonotype has more than one count but fewer than ten. The chain is built from TRBV10-1 and TRBJ1-5; D is unresolved. Trimming pared 1 base from V and 5 bases from J, leaving 12 bases between. CDR3 size: 15 residues. From germline, CDR1 is WNHNN and CDR2 SYGVQD (reference sequence). The CDR3 loop is CASSELEVVDQPQHF. CDR3 nucleotides: TGCGCCAGCAGTGAGTTAGAAGTTGTAGATCAGCCCCAGCATTTT.